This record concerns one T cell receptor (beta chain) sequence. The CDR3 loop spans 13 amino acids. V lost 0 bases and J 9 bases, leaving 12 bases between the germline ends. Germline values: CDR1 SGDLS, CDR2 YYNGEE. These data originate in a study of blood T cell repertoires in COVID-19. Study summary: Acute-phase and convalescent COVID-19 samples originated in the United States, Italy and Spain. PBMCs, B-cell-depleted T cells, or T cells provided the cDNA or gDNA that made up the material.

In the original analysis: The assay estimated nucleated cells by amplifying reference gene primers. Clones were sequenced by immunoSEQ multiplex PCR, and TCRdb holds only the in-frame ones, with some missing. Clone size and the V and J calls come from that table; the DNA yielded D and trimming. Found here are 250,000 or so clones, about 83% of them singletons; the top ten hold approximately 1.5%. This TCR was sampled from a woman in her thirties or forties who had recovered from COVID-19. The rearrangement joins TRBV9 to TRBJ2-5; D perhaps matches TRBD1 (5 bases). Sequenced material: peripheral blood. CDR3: CASSVAGSGPQYF. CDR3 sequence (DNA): TGTGCCAGCAGCGTAGCAGGGTCCGGACCCCAGTACTTC.